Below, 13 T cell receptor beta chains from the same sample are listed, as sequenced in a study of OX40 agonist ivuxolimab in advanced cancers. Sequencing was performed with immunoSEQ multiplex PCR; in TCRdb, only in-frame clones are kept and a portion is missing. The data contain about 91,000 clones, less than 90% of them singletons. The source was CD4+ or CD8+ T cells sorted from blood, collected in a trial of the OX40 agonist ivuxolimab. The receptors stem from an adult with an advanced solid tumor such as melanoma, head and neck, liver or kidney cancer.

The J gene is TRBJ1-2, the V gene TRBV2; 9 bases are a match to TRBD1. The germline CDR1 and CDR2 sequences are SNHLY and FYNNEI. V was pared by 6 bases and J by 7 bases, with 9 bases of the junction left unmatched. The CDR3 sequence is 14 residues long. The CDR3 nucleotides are TGTGCCAGCAGGTCCGGGACAGGGAGTTCTGGCTACACCTTC. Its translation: CASRSGTGSSGYTF.

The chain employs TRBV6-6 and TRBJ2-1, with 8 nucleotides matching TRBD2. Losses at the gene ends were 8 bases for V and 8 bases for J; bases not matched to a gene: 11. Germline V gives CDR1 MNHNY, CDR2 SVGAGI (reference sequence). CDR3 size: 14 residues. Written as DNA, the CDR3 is TGTGCCAGCCAAAGGAACGGGGGGGATCATGAGCAGTTCTTC. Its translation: CASQRNGGDHEQFF.

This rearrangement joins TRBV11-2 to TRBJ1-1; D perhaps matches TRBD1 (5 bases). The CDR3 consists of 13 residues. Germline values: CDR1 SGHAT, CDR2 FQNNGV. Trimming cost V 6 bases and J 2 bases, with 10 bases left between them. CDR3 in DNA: TGTGCCAGCAGGCAGACAGCAAACACTGAAGCTTTCTTT. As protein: CASRQTANTEAFF. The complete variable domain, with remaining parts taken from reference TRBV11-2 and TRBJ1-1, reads EAGVAQSPRYKIIEKRQSVAFWCNPISGHATLYWYQQILGQGPKLLIQFQNNGVVDDSQLPKDRFSAERLKGVDSTLKIQPAKLEDSAVYLCASRQTANTEAFFGQGTRLTVV.

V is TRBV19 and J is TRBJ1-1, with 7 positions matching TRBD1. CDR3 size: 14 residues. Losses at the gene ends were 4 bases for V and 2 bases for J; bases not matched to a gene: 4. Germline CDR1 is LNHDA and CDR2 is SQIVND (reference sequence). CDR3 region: CASSRTGVNTEAFF. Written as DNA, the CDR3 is TGTGCCAGTAGTAGGACAGGCGTAAACACTGAAGCTTTCTTT.

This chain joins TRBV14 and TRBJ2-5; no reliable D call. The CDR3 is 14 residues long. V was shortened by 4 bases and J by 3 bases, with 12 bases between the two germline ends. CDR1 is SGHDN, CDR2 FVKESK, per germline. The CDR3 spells CASSRRLAEETQYF. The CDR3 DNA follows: TGTGCCAGCAGCCGGAGATTGGCGGAAGAGACCCAGTACTTC.

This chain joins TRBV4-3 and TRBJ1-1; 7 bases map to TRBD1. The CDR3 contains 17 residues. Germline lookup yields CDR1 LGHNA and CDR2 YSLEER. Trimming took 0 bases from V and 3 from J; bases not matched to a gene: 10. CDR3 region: CASSQDPQGGQDTEAFF. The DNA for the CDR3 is TGCGCCAGCAGCCAAGATCCTCAGGGGGGTCAGGACACTGAAGCTTTCTTT.

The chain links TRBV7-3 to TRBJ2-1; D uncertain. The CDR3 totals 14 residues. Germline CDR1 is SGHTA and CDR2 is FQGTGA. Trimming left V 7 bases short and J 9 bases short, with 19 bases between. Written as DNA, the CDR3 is TGTGCCAGCACCTCGCCGGGCCCTTCCGCTGAGCAGTTCTTC. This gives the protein CASTSPGPSAEQFF.

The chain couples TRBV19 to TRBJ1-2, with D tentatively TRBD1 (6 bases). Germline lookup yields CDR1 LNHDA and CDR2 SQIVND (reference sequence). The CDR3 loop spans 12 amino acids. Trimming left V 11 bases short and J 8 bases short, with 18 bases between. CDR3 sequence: CAGTTGGGGYTF. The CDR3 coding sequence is TGTGCCGGGACGACAGGAGGAGGCGGCTACACCTTC.

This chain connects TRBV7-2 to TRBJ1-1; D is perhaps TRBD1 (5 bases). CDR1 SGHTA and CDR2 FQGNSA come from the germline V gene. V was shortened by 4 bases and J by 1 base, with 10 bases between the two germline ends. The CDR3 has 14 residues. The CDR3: CASSSFGANTEAFF. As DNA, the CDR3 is TGTGCCAGCAGCTCCTTCGGGGCGAACACTGAAGCTTTCTTT.

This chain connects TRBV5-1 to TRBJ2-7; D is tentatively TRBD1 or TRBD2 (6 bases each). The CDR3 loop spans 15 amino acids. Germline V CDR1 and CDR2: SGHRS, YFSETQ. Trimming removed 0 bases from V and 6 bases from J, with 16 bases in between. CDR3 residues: CASSLVAGARGEQYF. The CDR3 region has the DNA TGCGCCAGCAGCTTGGTTGCAGGGGCGCGGGGCGAGCAGTACTTC.

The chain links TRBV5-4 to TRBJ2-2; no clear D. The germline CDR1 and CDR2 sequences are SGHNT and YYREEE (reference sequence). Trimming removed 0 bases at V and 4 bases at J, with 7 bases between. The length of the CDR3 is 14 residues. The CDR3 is CASSLGWATGELFF. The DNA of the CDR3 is TGTGCCAGCAGCTTGGGGTGGGCCACCGGGGAGCTGTTTTTT.

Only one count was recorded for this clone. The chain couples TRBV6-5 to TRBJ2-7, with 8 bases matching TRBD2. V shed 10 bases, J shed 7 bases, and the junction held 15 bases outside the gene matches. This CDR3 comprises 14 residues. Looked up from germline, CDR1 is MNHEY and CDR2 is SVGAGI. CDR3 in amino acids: CATSLAGLGGEQYV. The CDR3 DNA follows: TGTGCCACCTCTCTAGCGGGCCTCGGGGGGGAGCAGTACGTC.

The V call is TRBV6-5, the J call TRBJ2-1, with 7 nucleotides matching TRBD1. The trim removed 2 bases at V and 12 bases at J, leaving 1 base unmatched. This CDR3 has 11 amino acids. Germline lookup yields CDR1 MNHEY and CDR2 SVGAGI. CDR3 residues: CASSYGDRQFF. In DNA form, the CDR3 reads TGTGCCAGCAGTTACGGGGACAGGCAGTTCTTC.